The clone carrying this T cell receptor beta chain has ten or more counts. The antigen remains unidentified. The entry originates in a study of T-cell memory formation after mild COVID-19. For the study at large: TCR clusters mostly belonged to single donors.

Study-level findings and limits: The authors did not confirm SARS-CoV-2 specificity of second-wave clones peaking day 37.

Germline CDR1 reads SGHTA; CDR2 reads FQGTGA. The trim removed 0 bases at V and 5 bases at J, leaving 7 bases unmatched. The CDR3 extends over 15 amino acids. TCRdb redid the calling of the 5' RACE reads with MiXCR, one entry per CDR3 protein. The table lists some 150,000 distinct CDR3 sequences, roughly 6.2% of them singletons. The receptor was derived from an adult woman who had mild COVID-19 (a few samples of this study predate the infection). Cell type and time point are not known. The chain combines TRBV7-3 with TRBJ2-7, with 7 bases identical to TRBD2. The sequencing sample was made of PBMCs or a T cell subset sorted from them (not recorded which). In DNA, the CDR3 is TGTGCCAGCAGCTTAACAGGCGGGAGTATCGACGAGCAGTACTTC. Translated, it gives CASSLTGGSIDEQYF.